The 23 T cell receptor beta chains presented below share a single source sample, sequenced in a study of blood T cells in healthy people across ages. The use of a sample-barcoded 5' primer and a J-beta primer mix characterized a second PCR of roughly 7 to 11 cycles. MiXCR, applied by TCRdb to the 5' RACE reads, yields one record per CDR3 protein. The sample has fewer than 2,000,000 distinct CDR3 sequences; roughly a third are singletons. The sample comprised blood. These receptors were collected from a woman aged 25 to 39 in good health.

A few counts support this clonotype. The rearrangement links TRBV9 to TRBJ2-1, with TRBD2 identical over 7 bases. This CDR3 has 14 residues. The V and J ends lost 0 bases and 7 bases, in that order; junction bases with no gene match: 4. In germline, CDR1 is SGDLS, CDR2 YYNGEE. The CDR3 loop reads CASSVALRENEQFF. The CDR3 DNA is TGTGCCAGCAGCGTAGCTTTGCGGGAGAATGAGCAGTTCTTC.

The chain combines TRBV3-1 with TRBJ2-1, with 7 positions matching TRBD2. V trimming: 2 bases; J trimming: 6 bases; junction bases outside the gene matches: 28. Germline lookup yields CDR1 LGHDT and CDR2 YNNKEL (reference sequence). This CDR3 comprises 22 residues. CDR3 loop: CASSQRQIWAGEFTMAGNEQFF. CDR3 coding DNA: TGTGCCAGCAGCCAACGTCAAATATGGGCGGGAGAGTTCACCATGGCGGGCAATGAGCAGTTCTTC.

The chain has TRBV10-3 and TRBJ1-4; tentative D call: TRBD1 (5 bases). This CDR3 has 11 amino acids. Germline V CDR1 and CDR2: ENHRY, SYGVKD. V was cut by 8 bases and J by 8 bases, with 9 bases left in between. This CDR3 reads CAIGRQEKLFF. The CDR3 DNA is TGTGCCATCGGGAGACAGGAAAAACTGTTTTTT.

This chain uses TRBV2 with TRBJ2-1; TRBD1 agrees at 7 bases. This CDR3 is built from 12 residues. The V segment lost 6 bases and the J segment 10 bases; nucleotides outside the gene matches: 6. Germline CDR1 is SNHLY and CDR2 is FYNNEI. The CDR3: CASRNRGLEQFF. The CDR3, as DNA: TGTGCCAGCAGAAACAGGGGTTTAGAGCAGTTCTTC.

The chain recombines TRBV28 with TRBJ1-1; D not certain. Germline-derived CDR1 and CDR2 are MDHEN and SYDVKM. This CDR3 comprises 13 residues. V lost 7 bases and J 4 bases, leaving 13 bases between the germline ends. The CDR3 sequence is CASTQRGSTEAFF. The CDR3 DNA is TGTGCCAGCACCCAACGGGGAAGCACTGAAGCTTTCTTT.

This clonotype was observed a few times. A read error may account for a junction end that differs from germline. The chain links TRBV30 to TRBJ2-7; 11 positions match TRBD2. CDR1 is GTSNPN, CDR2 SVGIG, per germline (reference sequence). The CDR3 contains 12 residues. CDR3 loop: CAWTSGLGEQYF. The CDR3 DNA reads TGTGCTTGGACTAGCGGGCTGGGGGAGCAGTACTTC. The full variable domain, with the rest looked up from reference TRBV30 and TRBJ2-7, is SQTIHQWPATLVQPVGSPLSLECTVEGTSNPNLYWYRQAAGRGLQLLFYSVGIGQISSEVPQNLSASRPQDRQFILSSKKLLLSDSGFYLCAWTSGLGEQYFGPGTRLTVT.

This clonotype was picked up a small number of times. The J gene is TRBJ2-1, the V gene TRBV7-9; 9 positions agree with TRBD2. The CDR3 runs 18 residues. The J segment lost 6 bases and the V segment lost 0 bases, leaving 12 bases of the junction unmatched. Germline CDR1 SEHNR, CDR2 FQNEAQ (reference sequence). The chain's CDR3 is CASSLALLAGQAANEQFF. Written as DNA, the CDR3 is TGTGCCAGCAGCTTAGCGCTACTAGCGGGCCAAGCTGCCAATGAGCAGTTCTTC.

CDR3 region: CASSQPGQGAWGTQYF. The CDR3 nucleotides read TGTGCCAGCAGCCAACCGGGACAGGGGGCGTGGGGGACCCAGTACTTC. The chain links TRBV3-1 to TRBJ2-5; 12 nucleotides match TRBD1. The length of the CDR3 is 16 residues. The V and J ends lost 2 bases and 7 bases, in that order; junction bases with no gene match: 8. Germline V gene data show CDR1 as LGHDT and CDR2 as YNNKEL (reference sequence).

The chain uses TRBV2 and TRBJ2-1, with a tentative D call TRBD1 (6 bases). The germline gives CDR1 SNHLY, CDR2 FYNNEI. This CDR3 is built from 13 residues. The ends were cut back, 8 bases at V and 9 bases at J, with 17 bases in the middle. CDR3 in amino acids: CASATGRVGEQFF. CDR3 sequence (DNA): TGTGCCAGCGCGACAGGCCGGGTAGGTGAGCAGTTCTTC.

The rearrangement links TRBV18 to TRBJ2-1; D might be TRBD2 (6 bases). V dropped 5 bases and J dropped 8 bases, with 16 bases sitting between them. This CDR3 has 14 residues. CDR1 and CDR2 (germline): KGHSH, LQKENI. Here the CDR3 reads CASSSPGLPYEQFF. CDR3 nucleotide sequence: TGTGCCAGCTCATCCCCGGGACTGCCCTATGAGCAGTTCTTC.

This clonotype was counted between two and nine times. The CDR3 is CASSRRDRGPVVSYNEQFF. CDR3 in DNA: TGTGCCAGCAGCCGCCGGGACAGGGGGCCTGTCGTGAGCTACAATGAGCAGTTCTTC. V gene TRBV7-9 combines with J gene TRBJ2-1; 12 nucleotides match TRBD1. CDR1 SEHNR and CDR2 FQNEAQ come from the germline V gene (reference sequence). Trimming took 5 bases from V and 3 from J; bases not matched to a gene: 14. The CDR3 extends over 19 amino acids.

CDR3 protein: CSARGLAGMSYRAEEQYF. The CDR3 DNA reads TGCAGTGCTAGAGGTCTAGCGGGGATGTCCTACAGGGCGGAAGAGCAGTACTTC. The chain links TRBV20-1 to TRBJ2-4; 9 bases agree with TRBD2. Unmatched junction bases numbered 23, after V lost 1 base and J lost 13 bases. The germline V gene has CDR1 DFQATT and CDR2 SNEGSKA (reference sequence). This CDR3 has 18 amino acids.

The genes are TRBV9 and TRBJ2-3; no definite D call. Germline CDR1 SGDLS, CDR2 YYNGEE. The CDR3 runs to 12 residues. Trimming stripped 6 bases from V and 5 bases from J, with 10 bases between. The CDR3 region is CASKSPGDTQYF. Written as DNA, the CDR3 is TGTGCCAGCAAGTCCCCCGGAGATACGCAGTATTTT.

V usage is TRBV7-7 and J usage is TRBJ1-4, with TRBD1 identical over 7 bases. Germline CDR1 SSHAT, CDR2 FNYEAQ (reference sequence). The V gene end was trimmed by 5 bases and the J gene end by 6 bases; junction bases not matched to a gene: 9. This CDR3 has 15 residues. The CDR3 protein is CASSPKGAIYEKLFF. The CDR3 DNA sequence: TGTGCCAGCAGCCCTAAGGGGGCGATATATGAAAAACTGTTTTTT.

V gene TRBV7-2 combines with J gene TRBJ2-5, with TRBD2 identical over 11 bases. With V trimmed by 2 bases and J by 5 bases, 4 bases remained unmatched. CDR1 SGHTA and CDR2 FQGNSA come from the germline V gene. The CDR3 is 15 amino acids. The CDR3 DNA follows: TGTGCCAGCAGCTTAAGCCTAGCGGGGGGCGAGACCCAGTACTTC. It encodes CASSLSLAGGETQYF.

This clonotype was counted between two and nine times. The chain is built from TRBV28 and TRBJ2-7; 9 bases are shared with TRBD1. Germline assignment: CDR1 MDHEN and CDR2 SYDVKM. The ends lost 10 bases at V and 4 bases at J; junction bases unmatched: 8. The length of the CDR3 is 13 residues. The CDR3 bases are TGTGCCACACAACAGGGGGCCTTATACGAGCAGTACTTC. Residues: CATQQGALYEQYF. Variable domain in full (rest from reference TRBV28 and TRBJ2-7): DVKVTQSSRYLVKRTGEKVFLECVQDMDHENMFWYRQDPGLGLRLIYFSYDVKMKEKGDIPEGYSVSREKKERFSLILESASTNQTSMYLCATQQGALYEQYFGPGTRLTVT.

Here the CDR3 DNA reads TGTGCCAGCAGTGCCCGGGACAACTCCTACGAGCAGTACTTC. This translates into CASSARDNSYEQYF. The chain has TRBV28 and TRBJ2-7; TRBD1 might be the D (6 bases). V dropped 5 bases and J dropped 0 bases, with 11 bases sitting between them. The CDR3 covers 14 residues. Germline CDR1 reads MDHEN; CDR2 reads SYDVKM.

V is TRBV6-5 and J is TRBJ1-1; D may be TRBD1 (5 bases). The CDR3 sequence is 15 residues long. V lost 3 bases and J lost 5, with 16 bases in between. Germline-derived CDR1 and CDR2 are MNHEY and SVGAGI. For the CDR3, the DNA is TGTGCCAGCAGTTATGTGGGACCGGGGGGGACTGAAGCTTTCTTT. Its protein is CASSYVGPGGTEAFF.

The CDR3 sequence: CASSRAGTLDRYTF. Here the CDR3 DNA reads TGTGCCAGCAGCCGCGCCGGTACTTTAGATCGGTACACCTTC. The chain is built from TRBV6-6 and TRBJ1-2; D is unclear. CDR3 length equals 14 residues. CDR1 is MNHNY, CDR2 SVGAGI, per germline (reference sequence). V lost 6 bases to trimming and J lost 11 bases, with 22 bases between them.

The chain links TRBV29-1 to TRBJ2-7, with D possibly TRBD2 on 7 matching bases. Trimming removed 2 bases from V and 2 bases from J, with 13 bases in between. Germline CDR1 is SQVTM and CDR2 is ANQGSEA. There are 14 residues in the CDR3. CDR3 amino acids: CSVELRGHTYEQYF. The CDR3 DNA is TGCAGCGTTGAACTGCGGGGGCACACCTACGAGCAGTACTTC.

V gene TRBV20-1 combines with J gene TRBJ1-1, with a weak D call TRBD1 (5 bases). Germline CDR1 reads DFQATT; CDR2 reads SNEGSKA (reference sequence). The V end was cut by 6 bases, the J end by 0 bases, with 11 bases between. CDR3 length equals 13 residues. CDR3 DNA: TGCAGTGCCGGGGGTGTATTGAACACTGAAGCTTTCTTT. This translates into CSAGGVLNTEAFF.

This clonotype was detected ten times or more. This chain joins TRBV27 and TRBJ2-5; 7 bases fit TRBD1. The length of the CDR3 is 13 residues. Trimming took 7 bases from V and 5 from J; bases not matched to a gene: 7. CDR1 MNHEY and CDR2 SMNVEV come from the germline V gene (reference sequence). The CDR3 nucleotides are TGTGCCAGCACCGGTGGGACAGAGGAGACCCAGTACTTC. This translates into CASTGGTEETQYF.

The J gene is TRBJ2-3, the V gene TRBV5-1; tentative D call: TRBD1 (5 bases). Deletions cut 2 bases from V and 2 bases from J, with 12 bases between. The length of the CDR3 is 15 residues. Germline V gene sequence: CDR1 SGHRS, CDR2 YFSETQ. The CDR3 DNA follows: TGCGCCAGCAGCTTCCGACAGTTTCCCACAGATACGCAGTATTTT. This gives the protein CASSFRQFPTDTQYF. Supplemented by reference TRBV5-1 and TRBJ2-3, the full variable domain reads KAGVTQTPRYLIKTRGQQVTLSCSPISGHRSVSWYQQTPGQGLQFLFEYFSETQRNKGNFPGRFSGRQFSNSRSEMNVSTLELGDSALYLCASSFRQFPTDTQYFGPGTRLTVL.